This T cell receptor beta chain was observed in a study of T cell responses to AZD1222 COVID-19 vaccine. Turning to the study itself: Samples with a second dose at about 4 or about 12 weeks were pooled together. Points from the study as a whole: White British people made up most donors, females outnumbered males, and clonal diversity was possibly underestimated. Following two doses of AZD1222, Spike-specific TCR breadth and depth rose. Spike-wide vaccine-associated CD4 TCRs dominated at 160-218 and 743-854.

TCRdb's copy holds only in-frame clones and misses some; the assay was immunoSEQ multiplex PCR. The table includes under 140,000 clones, approximately 85% detected once. This clone was observed a single time. The antigen is undetermined. The CDR3 spans 14 residues. J gave up 7 bases and V 6 bases, and 11 bases lay outside the gene matches. In germline, CDR1 is MNHEY, CDR2 SVGAGI. The sample consisted of peripheral blood, taken on day 0 of AZD1222 vaccination. The chain has TRBV6-5 and TRBJ1-2; TRBD1 agrees at 7 bases. The source of this sequence is an adult in good health. The CDR3 DNA reads as TGTGCCAGCAGACGACAGACAGGGCACGGTGGCTACACCTTC. It codes for CASRRQTGHGGYTF.